One and the same sample provided the 18 T cell receptor beta chains below, sequenced in a study of blood T cells in healthy people across ages. It was with a sample-barcoded 5' primer and a J-beta primer mix that a second PCR of about 7 to 12 cycles was run. TCRdb ran MiXCR on the 5' RACE reads and lists one entry per CDR3 protein. The sample contains around 900,000 distinct CDR3 sequences, under 35% of which appear only once. The sample consisted of blood. All receptors derive from an elderly woman in good health.

This clonotype was seen a few times. The V gene is TRBV7-9, the J gene TRBJ1-6, with a possible D match to TRBD1 (5 bases). The V and J ends lost 5 bases and 5 bases respectively, with 13 bases between them. CDR3 length equals 15 residues. CDR1 SEHNR and CDR2 FQNEAQ come from the germline V gene (reference sequence). The CDR3 region is CASSPGRSNNSPLHF. The CDR3 bases are TGTGCCAGCAGCCCGGGACGGTCGAATAATTCACCCCTCCACTTT.

The V call is TRBV2, the J call TRBJ2-1; possibly TRBD2 for D (6 bases). The CDR3 runs 13 residues. Germline V gives CDR1 SNHLY, CDR2 FYNNEI. Trimming left V 10 bases short and J 3 bases short, with 13 bases between. The CDR3 spells CATRTTYYNEQFF. Written as DNA, the CDR3 is TGTGCCACGAGGACTACCTACTACAATGAGCAGTTCTTC.

The chain joins TRBV7-9 to TRBJ1-1; D might be TRBD1 (5 bases). CDR3 size: 13 residues. CDR1 is SEHNR and CDR2 is FQNEAQ in the germline V gene (reference sequence). The V gene lost 5 bases and the J gene lost 11 bases, with 18 bases spanning the gap. CDR3 bases: TGTGCCAGCAGCCACGGGGGACGGCCAGAGGCTTTCTTT. This sequence encodes CASSHGGRPEAFF.

Regarding this clonotype: This may be a read error, as it is one base from a much larger clone. The chain couples TRBV7-9 to TRBJ2-5; TRBD2 is a possible D gene (5 bases). Germline lookup yields CDR1 SEHNR and CDR2 FQNEAQ (reference sequence). The CDR3 loop spans 12 amino acids. Here the CDR3 DNA reads TGTGCCAACAGCCTAGGTGAAACGGGGCAGTACTTC. It encodes CANSLGETGQYF.

This clonotype was found a few times. Sequence at one end of the junction differs from germline and may be a read error. J is TRBJ1-5 and V is TRBV20-1; 9 positions agree with TRBD1. The length of the CDR3 is 13 residues. Germline CDR1 is DFQATT and CDR2 is SNEGSKA (reference sequence). CDR3 amino acids: CSSRTGENQPQHF. The CDR3 region has the DNA TGCAGTTCTAGGACAGGGGAGAATCAGCCCCAGCATTTT.

This clonotype has just a few counts. This chain links TRBV7-2 with TRBJ1-5, with 7 positions matching TRBD1. Losses at the gene ends were 2 bases for V and 0 bases for J; bases not matched to a gene: 16. CDR1 and CDR2 (germline): SGHTA, FQGNSA. The CDR3 length is 20 residues. The CDR3 spells CASSLRSTRDSYFSNQPQHF. The CDR3 nucleotides read TGTGCCAGCAGCTTAAGGTCAACTAGGGACAGTTACTTTAGCAATCAGCCCCAGCATTTT.

A remark on this clonotype: A much bigger clone sits one base away, suggesting this may be a read error. The chain is built from TRBV10-3 and TRBJ2-7; 8 bases match TRBD1. Germline CDR1 reads ENHRY; CDR2 reads SYGVKD. This CDR3 has 13 amino acids. CDR3 sequence (DNA): TGTACCACCGCCGGGACAGGTTGGTACGAGCAGTACTTC. It is translated as CTTAGTGWYEQYF.

In its sample, this clonotype was seen many times. The chain couples TRBV9 to TRBJ2-6; a possible D gene is TRBD1 (6 bases). The CDR3 contains 17 residues. Trimming shortened V by 4 bases and J by 0 bases, and 14 bases separated the two germline ends. Germline V gene sequence: CDR1 SGDLS, CDR2 YYNGEE. The CDR3 is CASSSPTGPSGANVLTF. The CDR3 nucleotides read TGTGCCAGCAGCTCCCCGACAGGCCCCTCTGGGGCCAACGTCCTGACTTTC.

This clonotype was counted once. The chain has TRBV24-1 and TRBJ1-4, with 8 bases that match TRBD1. In germline, CDR1 is KGHDR, CDR2 SFDVKD. Germline trimming cut 4 bases from V and 6 bases from J; bases unmatched to any gene: 6. CDR3 length equals 15 residues. In DNA, the CDR3 is TGTGCCACCAGTGACTCCGGGACAGGTGATGAAAAACTGTTTTTT. Translating gives CATSDSGTGDEKLFF.

As concerns this clonotype: Since a much larger clone is just one base distant, this may be a read error. The V call is TRBV3-1, the J call TRBJ2-7; D possibly matches TRBD1 or TRBD2 (5 bases each). The CDR3 runs to 15 residues. The germline V gene has CDR1 LGHDT and CDR2 YNNKEL (reference sequence). V lost 4 bases and J 2 bases, leaving 15 bases between the germline ends. The CDR3 is CASSPQWDGAYEQYF. The CDR3 DNA sequence: TGTGCCAGCAGCCCCCAATGGGACGGGGCCTACGAGCAGTACTTC.

Comments on this clonotype: At one of its ends the junction is not consistent with the germline gene, which may arise from a read error. The genes are TRBV11-3 and TRBJ1-2; D is unresolved. The CDR3 has 15 residues. The germline V gene has CDR1 SGHNT and CDR2 YENEEA. The DNA of the CDR3 is TGTGCCAGCAGCATTGGGATTGTAGGATTGGAGGGCTGCACCTTC. Its protein is CASSIGIVGLEGCTF.

The chain couples TRBV6-5 to TRBJ2-1; 8 nucleotides align to TRBD2. The V gene end was trimmed by 4 bases and the J gene end by 1 base; junction bases not matched to a gene: 18. The CDR3 runs to 20 residues. CDR1 is MNHEY and CDR2 is SVGAGI in the germline V gene. The CDR3 DNA reads TGTGCCAGCAGTTCAAAAGGATGGGCGGGGGGCCCCCCGTCCTACAATGAGCAGTTCTTC. This gives the protein CASSSKGWAGGPPSYNEQFF.

A remark on this clonotype: This may arise from a read error, as a much more abundant clone is one base away. The genes are TRBV20-1 and TRBJ2-5, with TRBD2 matching over 11 bases. With 2 bases clipped from V and 11 bases from J, the junction kept 16 bases outside the gene matches. Germline V lookup: CDR1 DFQATT, CDR2 SNEGSKA (reference sequence). The length of the CDR3 is 16 residues. CDR3 loop: CSARRPLAGARNEQYF. In DNA, the CDR3 is TGCAGTGCTAGAAGACCACTAGCGGGGGCCAGGAATGAGCAGTACTTC.

Note on this clonotype: Germline and junction disagree at one end, which may indicate a read error. The chain employs TRBV6-2 or TRBV6-3 and TRBJ2-7; 15 bases map to TRBD2. Per the germline V gene, CDR1 is MNHEY and CDR2 is SVGEGT. The CDR3 covers 17 residues. For the CDR3, the DNA is TGTGCCAGCAGTTTGGGACTAGCGGGGGGCCGTTCCTGCGAGCAGTACTTC. Protein product: CASSLGLAGGRSCEQYF.

This clonotype was seen only once. A much more abundant neighbour one base away suggests this may be a read error. The chain recombines TRBV7-2 with TRBJ1-5; no definite D call. This CDR3 is 13 amino acids long. Germline V gene lookup returns CDR1 SGHTA and CDR2 FQGNSA. The CDR3 region has the DNA TGTGTCAGCAGCTTAAGGTCGGACCAGCCCCAGCATTTT. The encoded protein is CVSSLRSDQPQHF. The full variable domain, its missing parts supplied by reference TRBV7-2 and TRBJ1-5, is GAGVSQSPSNKVTEKGKDVELRCDPISGHTALYWYRQSLGQGLEFLIYFQGNSAPDKSGLPSDRFSAERTGGSVSTLTIQRTQQEDSAVYLCVSSLRSDQPQHFGDGTRLSIL.

The V and J genes are TRBV7-9 and TRBJ1-1; maybe TRBD1 (6 bases). Per germline, CDR1 SEHNR and CDR2 FQNEAQ (reference sequence). V was pared by 5 bases and J by 2 bases, with 12 bases between. This CDR3 is built from 14 residues. CDR3 sequence (DNA): TGTGCCAGCAGCCCTTTGACAGGCAACACTGAAGCTTTCTTT. This codes for CASSPLTGNTEAFF.

This clonotype appeared a few times. The V gene is TRBV3-1, the J gene TRBJ1-5; possibly TRBD1 for D (5 bases). Looked up from germline, CDR1 is LGHDT and CDR2 is YNNKEL (reference sequence). This CDR3 has 16 residues. Trimming removed 0 bases from V and 3 bases from J, with 12 bases in between. CDR3 in amino acids: CASSQDLGTDNQPQHF. CDR3 DNA: TGTGCCAGCAGCCAAGATCTGGGGACGGACAATCAGCCCCAGCATTTT.

This clonotype was found many times. The chain employs TRBV9 and TRBJ1-6; 7 bases match TRBD1. CDR1 is SGDLS and CDR2 is YYNGEE in the germline V gene. V lost 0 bases to trimming and J lost 4 bases; unmatched junction nucleotides: 1. The CDR3 covers 15 residues. The CDR3 nucleotides read TGTGCCAGCAGCGTAGCAGGGGGTTATAATTCACCCCTCCACTTT. Encoded protein: CASSVAGGYNSPLHF.